Listed here are 18 T cell receptor beta chains from one sample, sequenced in a study of resident and recirculating memory T cells in vitiligo. Clones were read by immunoSEQ multiplex PCR, and TCRdb kept only the in-frame ones, dropping some. Here the sample spans more than 70,000 clones, under 95% being singletons. Sequencing used blood. The source of these receptors is a male donor with vitiligo.

The V and J genes are TRBV27 and TRBJ2-1, with 8 bases that match TRBD2. V lost 2 bases to trimming and J lost 5 bases; unmatched junction nucleotides: 17. Germline values: CDR1 MNHEY, CDR2 SMNVEV (reference sequence). This CDR3 is built from 19 residues. CDR3 protein: CASSLGLRGRTSINNEQFF. The DNA of the CDR3 is TGTGCCAGCAGTTTAGGATTACGGGGAAGGACTAGCATAAACAATGAGCAGTTCTTC.

CDR3 DNA: TGTGCCAGCACCTGGACCGGGGGGGGTCAGCCCCAGCATTTT. This translates into CASTWTGGGQPQHF. V gene TRBV27 combines with J gene TRBJ1-5, with D perhaps matching TRBD1 (5 bases). The CDR3 sequence is 14 residues long. Germline CDR1 is MNHEY and CDR2 is SMNVEV (reference sequence). V was cut by 7 bases and J by 6 bases, with 16 bases left in between.

The chain has TRBV7-3 and TRBJ2-3; D is uncertain. Germline V gene lookup returns CDR1 SGHTA and CDR2 FQGTGA. The CDR3 spans 15 residues. V dropped 3 bases and J dropped 0 bases, with 10 bases sitting between them. The CDR3: CASSFGFSSTDTQYF. CDR3 sequence (DNA): TGTGCCAGCAGCTTCGGGTTCTCTAGCACAGATACGCAGTATTTT.

The genes are TRBV9 and TRBJ2-7; 12 nucleotides agree with TRBD2. The V segment lost 3 bases and the J segment 2 bases; nucleotides outside the gene matches: 3. The CDR3 covers 15 residues. Per germline, CDR1 SGDLS and CDR2 YYNGEE. Here the CDR3 reads CASSATSGRPYEQYF. CDR3 nucleotide sequence: TGTGCCAGCAGCGCGACTAGCGGGAGACCCTACGAGCAGTACTTC.

The chain is built from TRBV30 and TRBJ2-3; D gene ambiguous. Per the germline V gene, CDR1 is GTSNPN and CDR2 is SVGIG (reference sequence). The CDR3 spans 14 residues. V was clipped by 1 base and J by 0 bases, with 8 bases between them. CDR3 loop: CAWSAPFSTDTQYF. The CDR3 coding sequence is TGTGCCTGGAGTGCCCCGTTTAGCACAGATACGCAGTATTTT.

This sequence joins TRBV11-3 and TRBJ2-7; 9 nucleotides match TRBD2. With V trimmed by 5 bases and J by 5 bases, 7 bases remained unmatched. The germline V gene encodes CDR1 SGHNT and CDR2 YENEEA. This CDR3 is built from 14 residues. The CDR3 loop reads CASSPGTSSHEQYF. The CDR3 bases are TGTGCCAGCAGCCCAGGGACTAGCAGCCACGAGCAGTACTTC.

This chain connects TRBV5-6 to TRBJ2-1, with 10 bases matching TRBD2. CDR1 is SGHDT and CDR2 is YYEEEE in the germline V gene. CDR3 length: 12 residues. V lost 7 bases and J lost 10; bases outside the gene matches: 5. The CDR3 DNA sequence: TGTGCCAGCCATGGACTAGCGGACGAGCAGTTCTTC. Protein: CASHGLADEQFF. Full variable domain (outside the CDR3, taken from reference TRBV5-6 and TRBJ2-1): DAGVTQSPTHLIKTRGQQVTLRCSPKSGHDTVSWYQQALGQGPQFIFQYYEEEERQRGNFPDRFSGHQFPNYSSELNVNALLLGDSALYLCASHGLADEQFFGPGTRLTVL.

The chain recombines TRBV13 with TRBJ2-7; a possible D gene is TRBD2 (5 bases). The V gene's germline CDR1 is PRHDT and CDR2 FYEKMQ (reference sequence). The CDR3 contains 13 residues. Trimming stripped 1 base from V and 3 bases from J, with 7 bases between. CDR3 in amino acids: CASSLEGSYEQYF. Written as DNA, the CDR3 is TGTGCCAGCAGCTTAGAAGGGAGCTACGAGCAGTACTTC.

This clone was seen once. The rearrangement links TRBV7-9 to TRBJ2-7; 11 bases agree with TRBD2. This CDR3 comprises 13 residues. Germline V CDR1 and CDR2: SEHNR, FQNEAQ (reference sequence). V lost 3 bases to trimming and J lost 5 bases; unmatched junction nucleotides: 0. This CDR3 is CASSLTSGNEQYF. DNA for the CDR3: TGTGCCAGCAGCTTGACTAGCGGGAACGAGCAGTACTTC.

The chain employs TRBV11-2 and TRBJ1-2; D is ambiguous. The CDR3 consists of 14 residues. V lost 4 bases and J 4 bases, leaving 13 bases between the germline ends. CDR1 and CDR2 from the germline V gene are SGHAT and FQNNGV. The CDR3 sequence is CASSSLRFFYGYTF. In DNA, the CDR3 is TGTGCCAGCAGCTCCCTGCGATTTTTCTATGGCTACACCTTC.

The gene calls are TRBV29-1 and TRBJ2-5; 7 nucleotides agree with TRBD1. CDR1 SQVTM and CDR2 ANQGSEA come from the germline V gene. The length of the CDR3 is 12 residues. The junction had 7 bases not matched to a gene; V was cut back by 7 bases and J by 5 bases. CDR3 amino acids: CSERTGRETQYF. DNA of the CDR3: TGCAGCGAGAGGACAGGCAGGGAGACCCAGTACTTC. Supplemented by reference TRBV29-1 and TRBJ2-5, the full variable domain reads SAVISQKPSRDICQRGTSLTIQCQVDSQVTMMFWYRQQPGQSLTLIATANQGSEATYESGFVIDKFPISRPNLTFSTLTVSNMSPEDSSIYLCSERTGRETQYFGPGTRLLVL.

Concerning this clone itself: The same CDR3 can be traced to other DNA sequences in this sample. V gene TRBV11-3 combines with J gene TRBJ2-7, with D perhaps matching TRBD2 (6 bases). V lost 5 bases, J lost 5 bases, and 19 bases lay in between. This CDR3 has 15 residues. Germline V CDR1 and CDR2: SGHNT, YENEEA. DNA for the CDR3: TGTGCCAGCAGCCTAATTGCGGGATCATCCGACGAGCAGTACTTC. This codes for CASSLIAGSSDEQYF.

This sequence joins TRBV11-3 and TRBJ2-3; possibly TRBD2 for D (6 bases). V lost 1 base, J lost 2 bases, and 13 bases lay in between. CDR3 length: 16 amino acids. In germline, CDR1 is SGHNT, CDR2 YENEEA. CDR3 protein: CASSLGNSGSTDTQYF. The DNA of the CDR3 is TGTGCCAGCAGCTTAGGAAATAGCGGCTCCACAGATACGCAGTATTTT.

With respect to this clone: One junction end disagrees with the germline gene, perhaps due to a read error. This chain connects TRBV7-6 to TRBJ1-3; D might be TRBD1 (5 bases). The CDR3 runs to 17 residues. CDR1 is SGHVS and CDR2 is FNYEAQ in the germline V gene. CDR3 nucleotides: TGTGTCAGCAGCCTTAGTGTGGGGCAGGGCGCTGGAAACACCATATATTTT. This encodes CVSSLSVGQGAGNTIYF.

J is TRBJ2-1 and V is TRBV6-5; TRBD2 might be the D (6 bases). The CDR3 extends over 14 amino acids. Germline V gene data show CDR1 as MNHEY and CDR2 as SVGAGI. Trimming pared 0 bases from V and 15 bases from J, leaving 18 bases between. The chain's CDR3 is CASSYSGGGELRFF. CDR3 DNA sequence: TGTGCCAGCAGTTACTCGGGGGGTGGAGAGTTACGGTTCTTC.

The chain recombines TRBV28 with TRBJ1-5, with D possibly matching TRBD1 (6 bases). The CDR3 consists of 14 residues. Germline lookup yields CDR1 MDHEN and CDR2 SYDVKM. V dropped 8 bases and J dropped 0 bases, with 11 bases sitting between them. The CDR3 DNA reads as TGTGCCAGCCGGGGGGCGATTAGCAATCAGCCCCAGCATTTT. Protein sequence: CASRGAISNQPQHF.

The chain recombines TRBV30 with TRBJ1-1; D gene ambiguous. Trimming removed 0 bases at V and 6 bases at J, with 8 bases between. Germline CDR1 is GTSNPN and CDR2 is SVGIG (reference sequence). The CDR3 covers 12 residues. The CDR3 reads CAWSVGLSEAFF. For the CDR3, the DNA is TGTGCCTGGAGTGTTGGACTATCTGAAGCTTTCTTT.

The rearrangement links TRBV15 to TRBJ2-5; 11 nucleotides line up with TRBD1. The V gene end was trimmed by 7 bases and the J gene end by 4 bases; junction bases not matched to a gene: 8. Germline V CDR1 and CDR2: LNHNV, YYDKDF (reference sequence). The CDR3 contains 15 residues. As DNA, the CDR3 is TGTGCCACCACCATGAGGACAGGGGGCGGAGAGACCCAGTACTTC. Amino acids: CATTMRTGGGETQYF.